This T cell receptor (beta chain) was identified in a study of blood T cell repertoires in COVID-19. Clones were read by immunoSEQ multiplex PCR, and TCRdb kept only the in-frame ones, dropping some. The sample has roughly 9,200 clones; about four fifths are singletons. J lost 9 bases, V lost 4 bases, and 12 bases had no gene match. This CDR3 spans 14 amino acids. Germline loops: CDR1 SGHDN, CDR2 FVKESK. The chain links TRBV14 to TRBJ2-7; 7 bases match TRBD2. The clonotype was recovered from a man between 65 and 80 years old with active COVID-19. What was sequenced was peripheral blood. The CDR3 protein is CASSPGGGPGGQYF. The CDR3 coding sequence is TGTGCCAGCAGCCCCGGCGGAGGGCCGGGGGGGCAGTACTTC.